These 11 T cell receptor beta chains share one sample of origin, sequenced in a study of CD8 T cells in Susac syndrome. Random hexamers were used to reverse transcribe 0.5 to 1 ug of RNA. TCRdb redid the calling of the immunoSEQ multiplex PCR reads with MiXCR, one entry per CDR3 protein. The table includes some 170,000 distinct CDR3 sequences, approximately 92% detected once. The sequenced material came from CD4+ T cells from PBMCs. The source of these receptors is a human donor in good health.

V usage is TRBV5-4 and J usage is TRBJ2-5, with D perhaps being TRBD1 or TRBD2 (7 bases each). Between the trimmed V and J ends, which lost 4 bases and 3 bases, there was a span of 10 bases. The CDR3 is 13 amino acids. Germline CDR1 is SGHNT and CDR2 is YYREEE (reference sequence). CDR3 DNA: TGTGCCAGCAGCCAGGGGGGGGAAGAGACCCAGTACTTC. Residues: CASSQGGEETQYF.

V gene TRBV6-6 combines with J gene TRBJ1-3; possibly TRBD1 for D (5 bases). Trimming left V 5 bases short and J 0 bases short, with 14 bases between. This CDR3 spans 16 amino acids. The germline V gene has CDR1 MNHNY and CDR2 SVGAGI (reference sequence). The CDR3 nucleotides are TGTGCCAGCAGTACCGGGACGGATTTCTCTGGAAACACCATATATTTT. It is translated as CASSTGTDFSGNTIYF.

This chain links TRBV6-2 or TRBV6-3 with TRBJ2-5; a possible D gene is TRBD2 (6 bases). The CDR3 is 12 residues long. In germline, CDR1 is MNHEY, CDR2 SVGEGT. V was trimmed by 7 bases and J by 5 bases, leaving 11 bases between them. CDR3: CASKEGFETQYF. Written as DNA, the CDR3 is TGTGCCAGCAAGGAGGGGTTTGAGACCCAGTACTTC.

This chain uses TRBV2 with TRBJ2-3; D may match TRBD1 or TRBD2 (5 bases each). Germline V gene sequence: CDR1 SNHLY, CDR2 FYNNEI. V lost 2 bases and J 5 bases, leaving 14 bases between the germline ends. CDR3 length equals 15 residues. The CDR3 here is CASSENGAGEDTQYF. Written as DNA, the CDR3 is TGTGCCAGCAGTGAAAACGGGGCGGGTGAAGATACGCAGTATTTT.

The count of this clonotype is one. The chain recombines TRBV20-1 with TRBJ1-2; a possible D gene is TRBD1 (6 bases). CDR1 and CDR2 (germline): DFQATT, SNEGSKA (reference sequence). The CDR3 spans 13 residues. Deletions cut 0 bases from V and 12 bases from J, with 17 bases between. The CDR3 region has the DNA TGCAGTGCTAGAGATTGGGGGACAAGCGAGGACACCTTC. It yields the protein CSARDWGTSEDTF.

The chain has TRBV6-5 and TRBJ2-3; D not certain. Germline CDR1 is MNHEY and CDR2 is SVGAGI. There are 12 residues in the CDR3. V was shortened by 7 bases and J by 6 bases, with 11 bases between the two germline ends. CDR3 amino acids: CASNTNGDTQYF. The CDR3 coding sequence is TGTGCCAGCAACACCAACGGGGATACGCAGTATTTT.

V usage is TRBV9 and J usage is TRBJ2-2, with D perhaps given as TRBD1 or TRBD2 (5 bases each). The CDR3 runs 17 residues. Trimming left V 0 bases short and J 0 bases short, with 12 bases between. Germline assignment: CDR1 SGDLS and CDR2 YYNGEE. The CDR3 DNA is TGTGCCAGCAGCGTAGGGGTGGGGGAAGCGAACACCGGGGAGCTGTTTTTT. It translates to CASSVGVGEANTGELFF. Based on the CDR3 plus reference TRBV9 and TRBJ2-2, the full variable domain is DSGVTQTPKHLITATGQRVTLRCSPRSGDLSVYWYQQSLDQGLQFLIQYYNGEERAKGNILERFSAQQFPDLHSELNLSSLELGDSALYFCASSVGVGEANTGELFFGEGSRLTVL.

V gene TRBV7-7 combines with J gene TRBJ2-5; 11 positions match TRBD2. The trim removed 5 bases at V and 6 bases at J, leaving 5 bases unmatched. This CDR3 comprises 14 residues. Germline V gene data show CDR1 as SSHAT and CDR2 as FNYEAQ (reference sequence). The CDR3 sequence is CASSPTSGVQTQYF. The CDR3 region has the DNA TGTGCCAGCAGCCCGACTAGCGGGGTTCAGACCCAGTACTTC.

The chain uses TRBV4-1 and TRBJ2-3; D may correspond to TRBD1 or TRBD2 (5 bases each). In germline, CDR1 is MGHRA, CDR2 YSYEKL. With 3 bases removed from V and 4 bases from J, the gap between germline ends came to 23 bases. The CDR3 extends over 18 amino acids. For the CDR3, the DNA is TGCGCCAGCAGCCACATGGGGCGTACACGGACTGGGGCAGATACGCAGTATTTT. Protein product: CASSHMGRTRTGADTQYF.

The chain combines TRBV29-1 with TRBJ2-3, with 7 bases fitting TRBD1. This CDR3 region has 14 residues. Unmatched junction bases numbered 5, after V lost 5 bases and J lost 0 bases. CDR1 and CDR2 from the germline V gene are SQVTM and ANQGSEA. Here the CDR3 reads CSVRLGQSTDTQYF. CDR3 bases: TGCAGCGTTCGCCTGGGACAGAGCACAGATACGCAGTATTTT.

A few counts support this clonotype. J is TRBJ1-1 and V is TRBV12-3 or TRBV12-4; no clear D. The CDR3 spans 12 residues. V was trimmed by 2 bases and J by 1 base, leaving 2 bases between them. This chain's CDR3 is CASSLQNTEAFF. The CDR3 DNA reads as TGTGCCAGCAGTTTACAGAACACTGAAGCTTTCTTT.